This passage covers 2 T cell receptor beta chains from one sample sequenced in a study of T-cell memory formation after mild COVID-19. TCRdb recomputed calls from the 5' RACE reads with MiXCR, one row per CDR3 protein. The top ten hold around 23% of the sample, which has a few hundred thousand distinct CDR3 sequences, 8.5% to 9.5% seen once. Sequences were obtained from PBMCs or a T cell subset sorted from them (not recorded which). Every receptor here comes from a young man who had mild COVID-19 (a few samples of this study predate the infection). Cell type and time point are not known.

V usage is TRBV20-1 and J usage is TRBJ2-1; the D gene could be TRBD1 or TRBD2 (5 bases each). The CDR3 covers 13 residues. With 8 bases removed from V and 2 bases from J, the gap between germline ends came to 13 bases. Per germline, CDR1 DFQATT and CDR2 SNEGSKA (reference sequence). Here the CDR3 DNA reads TGCAGTCCTCGGTGGGACCCCTACAATGAGCAGTTCTTC. This codes for CSPRWDPYNEQFF.

The sample holds a few counts of this clonotype. CDR3 amino acids: CASSPPNGNTEAFF. The CDR3 DNA reads TGTGCCAGCAGCCCGCCGAATGGGAACACTGAAGCTTTCTTT. The chain carries TRBV5-5 and TRBJ1-1; D remains ambiguous. This CDR3 is 14 amino acids long. The V and J ends lost 4 bases and 1 base respectively, with 11 bases between them. In germline, CDR1 is SGHKS, CDR2 YYEKEE (reference sequence). The full variable domain, its missing parts supplied by reference TRBV5-5 and TRBJ1-1, is DAGVTQSPTHLIKTRGQQVTLRCSPISGHKSVSWYQQVLGQGPQFIFQYYEKEERGRGNFPDRFSARQFPNYSSELNVNALLLGDSALYLCASSPPNGNTEAFFGQGTRLTVV.